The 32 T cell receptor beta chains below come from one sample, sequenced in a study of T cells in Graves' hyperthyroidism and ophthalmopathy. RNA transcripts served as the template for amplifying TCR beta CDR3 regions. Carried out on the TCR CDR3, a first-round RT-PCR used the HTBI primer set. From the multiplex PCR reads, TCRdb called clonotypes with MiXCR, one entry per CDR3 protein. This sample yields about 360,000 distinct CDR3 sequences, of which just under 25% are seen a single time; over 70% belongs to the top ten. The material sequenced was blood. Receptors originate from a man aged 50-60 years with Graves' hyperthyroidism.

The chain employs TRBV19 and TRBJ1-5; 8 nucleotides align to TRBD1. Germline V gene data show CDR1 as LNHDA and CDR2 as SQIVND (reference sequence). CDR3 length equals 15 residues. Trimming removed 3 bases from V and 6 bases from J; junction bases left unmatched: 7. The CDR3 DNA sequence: TGTGCCAGTAGTATCCGGACAGGGCCCCTTCAGCCCCAGCATTTT. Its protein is CASSIRTGPLQPQHF.

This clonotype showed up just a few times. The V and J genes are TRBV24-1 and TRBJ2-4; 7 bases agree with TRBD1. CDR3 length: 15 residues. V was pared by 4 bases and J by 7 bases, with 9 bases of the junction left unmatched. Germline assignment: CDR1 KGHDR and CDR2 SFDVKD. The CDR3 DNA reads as TGTGCCACCAGTGACAGCAGACAGGGAGCGAACATTCAGTACTTC. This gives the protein CATSDSRQGANIQYF.

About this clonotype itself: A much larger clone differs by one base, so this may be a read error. The CDR3 loop reads CASTTRGTSGKNEQFF. CDR3 DNA sequence: TGTGCCAGCACCACGAGAGGGACTAGCGGGAAGAACGAGCAGTTCTTC. The chain employs TRBV6-2 or TRBV6-3 and TRBJ2-1; 13 bases are shared with TRBD2. J lost 10 bases, V lost 7 bases, and 13 bases had no gene match. CDR1 and CDR2 (germline): MNHEY, SVGEGT. The CDR3 length is 16 residues.

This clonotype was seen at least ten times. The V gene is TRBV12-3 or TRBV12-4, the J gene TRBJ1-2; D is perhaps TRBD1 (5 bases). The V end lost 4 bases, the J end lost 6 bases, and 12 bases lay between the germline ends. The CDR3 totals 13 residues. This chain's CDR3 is CASSSRLGDGYTF. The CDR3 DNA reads TGTGCCAGCAGTTCGAGACTAGGGGATGGCTACACCTTC.

The CDR3 DNA sequence: TGTGCCAGCAGCGTAGGACTAGCGGACCTTTACGAGCAGTACTTC. It yields the protein CASSVGLADLYEQYF. V gene TRBV7-2 combines with J gene TRBJ2-7; TRBD2 agrees at 10 bases. The CDR3 length is 15 residues. V dropped 5 bases and J dropped 4; count of bases not matched to a gene: 8. The V gene's germline CDR1 is SGHTA and CDR2 FQGNSA.

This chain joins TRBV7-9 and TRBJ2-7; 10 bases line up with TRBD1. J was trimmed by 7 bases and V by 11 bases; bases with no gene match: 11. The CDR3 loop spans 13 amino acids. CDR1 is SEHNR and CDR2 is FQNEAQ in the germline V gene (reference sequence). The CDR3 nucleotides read TGTGCCGTACTCGGGACAGGGGCCCGAGAGCAGTACTTC. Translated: CAVLGTGAREQYF.

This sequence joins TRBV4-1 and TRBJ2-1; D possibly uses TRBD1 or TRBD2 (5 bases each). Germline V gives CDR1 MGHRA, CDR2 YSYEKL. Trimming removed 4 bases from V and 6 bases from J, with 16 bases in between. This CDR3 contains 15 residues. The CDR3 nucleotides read TGCGCCAGCAGCCTCCTTGGGGGAGCAACCAATGAGCAGTTCTTC. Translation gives CASSLLGGATNEQFF.

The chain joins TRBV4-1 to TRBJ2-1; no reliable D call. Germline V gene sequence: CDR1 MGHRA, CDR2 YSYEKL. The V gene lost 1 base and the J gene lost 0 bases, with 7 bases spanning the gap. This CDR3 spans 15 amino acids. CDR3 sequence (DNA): TGCGCCAGCAGCCAAGTTGATCGCTCCTACAATGAGCAGTTCTTC. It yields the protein CASSQVDRSYNEQFF.

The CDR3 bases are TGTGCCAGCAGTTTCACAACTAGCGGGAGGAACAATGAGCAGTTCTTC. Its translation is CASSFTTSGRNNEQFF. The V gene is TRBV27, the J gene TRBJ2-1; 12 bases align to TRBD2. The CDR3 covers 16 residues. Germline loops: CDR1 MNHEY, CDR2 SMNVEV (reference sequence). The ends lost 3 bases at V and 5 bases at J; junction bases unmatched: 5.

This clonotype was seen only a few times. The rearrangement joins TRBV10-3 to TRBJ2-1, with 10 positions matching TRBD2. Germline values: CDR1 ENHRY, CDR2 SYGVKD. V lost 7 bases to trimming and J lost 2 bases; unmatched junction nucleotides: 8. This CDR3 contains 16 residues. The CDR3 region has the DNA TGTGCCATCACCGACGGGACTAGCGTAGCCTACAATGAGCAGTTCTTC. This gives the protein CAITDGTSVAYNEQFF.

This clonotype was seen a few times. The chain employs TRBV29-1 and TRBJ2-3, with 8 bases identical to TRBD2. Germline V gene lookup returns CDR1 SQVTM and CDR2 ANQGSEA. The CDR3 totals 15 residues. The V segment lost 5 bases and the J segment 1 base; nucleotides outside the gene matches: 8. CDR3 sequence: CSVQRTTSGTDTQYF. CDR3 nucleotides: TGCAGCGTTCAGCGAACGACTAGCGGCACAGATACGCAGTATTTT.

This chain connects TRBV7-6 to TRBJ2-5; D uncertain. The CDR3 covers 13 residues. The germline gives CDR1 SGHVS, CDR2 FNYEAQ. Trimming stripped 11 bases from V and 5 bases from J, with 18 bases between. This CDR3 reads CACSSGMSETQYF. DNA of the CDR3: TGTGCCTGCTCTAGTGGGATGAGTGAGACCCAGTACTTC.

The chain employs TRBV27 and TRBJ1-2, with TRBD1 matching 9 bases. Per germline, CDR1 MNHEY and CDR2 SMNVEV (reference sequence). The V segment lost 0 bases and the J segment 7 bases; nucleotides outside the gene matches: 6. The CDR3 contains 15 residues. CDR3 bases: TGTGCCAGCAGTTTATCGCTAGGGACAGGGTTTGGCTACACCTTC. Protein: CASSLSLGTGFGYTF.

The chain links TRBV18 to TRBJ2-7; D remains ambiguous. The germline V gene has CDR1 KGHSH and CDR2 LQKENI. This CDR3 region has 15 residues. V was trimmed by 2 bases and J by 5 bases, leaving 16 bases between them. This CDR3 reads CASSPEISLANEQYF. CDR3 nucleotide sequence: TGTGCCAGCTCACCAGAAATCAGTTTAGCTAACGAGCAGTACTTC.

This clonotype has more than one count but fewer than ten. The CDR3 DNA reads TGCAGTGCTAGAGTCCCAGCGTGCTATGGCTACACCTTC. Protein sequence: CSARVPACYGYTF. This rearrangement joins TRBV20-1 to TRBJ1-2, with D unresolved. The CDR3 has 13 amino acids. Germline V CDR1 and CDR2: DFQATT, SNEGSKA (reference sequence). Deletions cut 1 base from V and 4 bases from J, with 10 bases between.

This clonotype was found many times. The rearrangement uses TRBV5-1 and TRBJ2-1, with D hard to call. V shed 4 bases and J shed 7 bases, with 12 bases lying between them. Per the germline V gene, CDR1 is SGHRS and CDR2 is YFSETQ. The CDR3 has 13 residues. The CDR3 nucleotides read TGCGCCAGCAGCCGGGTCGTGGAAAATGAGCAGTTCTTC. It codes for CASSRVVENEQFF.

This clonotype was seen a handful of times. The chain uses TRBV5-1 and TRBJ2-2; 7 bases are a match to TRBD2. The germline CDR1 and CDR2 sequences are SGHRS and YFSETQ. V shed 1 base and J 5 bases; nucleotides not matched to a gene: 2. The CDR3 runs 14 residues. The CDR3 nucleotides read TGCGCCAGCAGCTTGTCTAGCGGTACCGGGGAGCTGTTTTTT. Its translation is CASSLSSGTGELFF.

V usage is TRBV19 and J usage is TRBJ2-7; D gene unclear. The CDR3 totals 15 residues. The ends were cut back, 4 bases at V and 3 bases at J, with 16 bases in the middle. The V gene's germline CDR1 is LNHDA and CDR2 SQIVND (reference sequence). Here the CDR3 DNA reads TGTGCCAGTAGTAGAACCTCGACGGAGAGCTACGAGCAGTACTTC. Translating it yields CASSRTSTESYEQYF.

The CDR3 loop reads CASSTPLAGAEQYF. CDR3 sequence (DNA): TGTGCCAGCAGCACTCCTCTAGCGGGAGCCGAGCAGTACTTC. The chain links TRBV7-2 to TRBJ2-7, with 10 bases lining up with TRBD2. CDR1 is SGHTA, CDR2 FQGNSA, per germline. CDR3 length: 14 amino acids. With 5 bases clipped from V and 6 bases from J, the junction kept 7 bases outside the gene matches.

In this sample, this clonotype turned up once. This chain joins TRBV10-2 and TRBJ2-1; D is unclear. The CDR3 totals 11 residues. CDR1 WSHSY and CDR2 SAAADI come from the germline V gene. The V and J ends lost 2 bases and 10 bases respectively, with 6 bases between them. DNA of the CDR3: TGCGCCAGCAGTGAGACCCGGGAGCAGTTCTTC. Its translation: CASSETREQFF.

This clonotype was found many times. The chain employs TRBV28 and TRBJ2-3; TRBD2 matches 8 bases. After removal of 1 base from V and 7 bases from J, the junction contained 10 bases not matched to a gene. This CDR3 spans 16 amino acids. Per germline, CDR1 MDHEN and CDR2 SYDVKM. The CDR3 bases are TGTGCCAGCAGTTTATATCCGGGAGGGCCCGAATATACGCAGTATTTT. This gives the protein CASSLYPGGPEYTQYF.

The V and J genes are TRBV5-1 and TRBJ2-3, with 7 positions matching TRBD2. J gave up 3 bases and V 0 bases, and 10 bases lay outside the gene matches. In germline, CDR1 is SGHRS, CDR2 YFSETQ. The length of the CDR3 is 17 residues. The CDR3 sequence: CASSLVRLAEGTDTQYF. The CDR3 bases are TGCGCCAGCAGCTTGGTGAGGCTAGCGGAAGGAACAGATACGCAGTATTTT.

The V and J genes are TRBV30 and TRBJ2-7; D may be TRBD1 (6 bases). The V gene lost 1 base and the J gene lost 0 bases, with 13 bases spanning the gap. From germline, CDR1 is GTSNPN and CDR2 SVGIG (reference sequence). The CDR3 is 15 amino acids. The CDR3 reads CAWSAPGVTSYEQYF. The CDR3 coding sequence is TGTGCCTGGAGTGCTCCAGGGGTGACCTCCTACGAGCAGTACTTC.

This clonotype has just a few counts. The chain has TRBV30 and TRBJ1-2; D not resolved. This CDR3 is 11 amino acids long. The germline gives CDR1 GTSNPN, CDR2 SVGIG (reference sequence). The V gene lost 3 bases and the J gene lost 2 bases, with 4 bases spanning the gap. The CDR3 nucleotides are TGTGCCTGGAGGGAAAACTATGGCTACACCTTC. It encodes CAWRENYGYTF.

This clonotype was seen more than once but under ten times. The CDR3 sequence is CASSSGTGFDEQYF. The CDR3 bases are TGCGCCAGCAGCTCAGGGACAGGGTTCGACGAGCAGTACTTC. The chain has TRBV5-1 and TRBJ2-7; 9 positions agree with TRBD1. Germline V gives CDR1 SGHRS, CDR2 YFSETQ. Trimming took 3 bases from V and 5 from J; bases not matched to a gene: 6. This CDR3 is 14 amino acids long.

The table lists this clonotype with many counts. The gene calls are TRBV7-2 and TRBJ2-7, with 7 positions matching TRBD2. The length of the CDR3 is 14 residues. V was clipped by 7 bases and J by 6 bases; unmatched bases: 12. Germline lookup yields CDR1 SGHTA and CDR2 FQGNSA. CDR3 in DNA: TGTGCCAGCACTAGCGGAGCCCCCTTCCCCGAGCAGTACTTC. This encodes CASTSGAPFPEQYF. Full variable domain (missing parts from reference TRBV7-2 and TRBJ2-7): GAGVSQSPSNKVTEKGKDVELRCDPISGHTALYWYRQSLGQGLEFLIYFQGNSAPDKSGLPSDRFSAERTGGSVSTLTIQRTQQEDSAVYLCASTSGAPFPEQYFGPGTRLTVT.

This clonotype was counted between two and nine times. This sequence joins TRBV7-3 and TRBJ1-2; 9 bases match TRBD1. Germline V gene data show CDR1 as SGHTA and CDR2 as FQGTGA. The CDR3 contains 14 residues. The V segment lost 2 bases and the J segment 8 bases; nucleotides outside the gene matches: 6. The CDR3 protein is CASSLDRTGEGYTF. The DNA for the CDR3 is TGTGCCAGCAGCTTAGACCGGACAGGGGAGGGCTACACCTTC.

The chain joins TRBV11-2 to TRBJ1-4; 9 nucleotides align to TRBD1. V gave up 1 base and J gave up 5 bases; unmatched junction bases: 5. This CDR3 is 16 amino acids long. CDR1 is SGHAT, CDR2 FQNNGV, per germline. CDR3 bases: TGTGCCAGCAGCTTAGTCTACAGGGGGCCGAATGAAAAACTGTTTTTT. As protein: CASSLVYRGPNEKLFF.

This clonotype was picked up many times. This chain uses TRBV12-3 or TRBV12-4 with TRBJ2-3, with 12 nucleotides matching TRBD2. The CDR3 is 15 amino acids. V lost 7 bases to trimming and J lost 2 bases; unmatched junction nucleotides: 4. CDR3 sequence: CASNRLAGDTDTQYF. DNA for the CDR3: TGTGCCAGCAATAGACTAGCGGGAGACACAGATACGCAGTATTTT.

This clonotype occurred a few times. The CDR3 DNA reads as TGCAGCGTGCTTAGCGGACGCACAGATACGCAGTATTTT. Encoded protein: CSVLSGRTDTQYF. The chain links TRBV29-1 to TRBJ2-3; tentatively, D is TRBD2 (6 bases). CDR1 is SQVTM, CDR2 ANQGSEA, per germline. The CDR3 extends over 13 amino acids. The V end was cut by 6 bases, the J end by 1 base, with 11 bases between.

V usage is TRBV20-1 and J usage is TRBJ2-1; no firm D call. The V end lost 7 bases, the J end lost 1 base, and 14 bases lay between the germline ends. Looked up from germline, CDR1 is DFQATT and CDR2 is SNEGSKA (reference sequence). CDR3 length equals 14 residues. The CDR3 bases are TGCAGTGGGGTGGGCCTGCTGTCCTACAATGAGCAGTTCTTC. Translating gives CSGVGLLSYNEQFF.

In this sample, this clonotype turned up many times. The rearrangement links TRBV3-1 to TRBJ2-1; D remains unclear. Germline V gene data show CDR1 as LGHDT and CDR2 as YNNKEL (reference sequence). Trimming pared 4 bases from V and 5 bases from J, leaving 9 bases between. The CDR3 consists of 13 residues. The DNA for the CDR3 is TGTGCCAGCAGCCCTCTTGCGGACAATGAGCAGTTCTTC. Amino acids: CASSPLADNEQFF.